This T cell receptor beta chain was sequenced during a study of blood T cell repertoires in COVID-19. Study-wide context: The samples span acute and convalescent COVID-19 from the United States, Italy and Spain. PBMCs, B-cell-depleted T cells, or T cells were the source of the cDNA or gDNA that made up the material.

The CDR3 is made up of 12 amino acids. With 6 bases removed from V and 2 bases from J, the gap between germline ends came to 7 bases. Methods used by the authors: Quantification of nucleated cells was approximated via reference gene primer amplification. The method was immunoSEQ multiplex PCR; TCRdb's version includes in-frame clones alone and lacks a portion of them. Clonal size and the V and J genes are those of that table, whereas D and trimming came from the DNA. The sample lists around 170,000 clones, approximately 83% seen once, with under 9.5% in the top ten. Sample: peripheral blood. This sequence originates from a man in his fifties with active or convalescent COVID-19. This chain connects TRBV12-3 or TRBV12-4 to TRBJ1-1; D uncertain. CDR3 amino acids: CASSPRNTEAFF. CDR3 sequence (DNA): TGTGCCAGCAGCCCCAGAAACACTGAAGCTTTCTTT.